The sequence of this T cell receptor (beta chain) was determined in a study of T cell responses to AZD1222 COVID-19 vaccine. As for the study in general: Combined were second doses at about 4 or about 12 weeks. Broader study findings: Most donors were white British and more were female, and clonal diversity was possibly underestimated.

The CDR3 spans 14 residues. The germline gives CDR1 MNHEY, CDR2 SVGAGI. Unmatched junction bases numbered 6, after V lost 6 bases and J lost 3 bases. Libraries were prepared by immunoSEQ multiplex PCR; TCRdb keeps only in-frame clonotypes and omits some of them. This table has over 65,000 clones, roughly nine tenths appearing once. About this clone: Its antigen remains unknown.

The chain combines TRBV6-5 with TRBJ1-2, with 8 bases fitting TRBD1. Source: peripheral blood, taken on day 0 of AZD1222 vaccination. This sequence originates from an adult in good health. The CDR3 nucleotides are TGTGCCAGCAGACCGACAGGGGCGGACTATGGCTACACCTTC. Amino acids: CASRPTGADYGYTF.